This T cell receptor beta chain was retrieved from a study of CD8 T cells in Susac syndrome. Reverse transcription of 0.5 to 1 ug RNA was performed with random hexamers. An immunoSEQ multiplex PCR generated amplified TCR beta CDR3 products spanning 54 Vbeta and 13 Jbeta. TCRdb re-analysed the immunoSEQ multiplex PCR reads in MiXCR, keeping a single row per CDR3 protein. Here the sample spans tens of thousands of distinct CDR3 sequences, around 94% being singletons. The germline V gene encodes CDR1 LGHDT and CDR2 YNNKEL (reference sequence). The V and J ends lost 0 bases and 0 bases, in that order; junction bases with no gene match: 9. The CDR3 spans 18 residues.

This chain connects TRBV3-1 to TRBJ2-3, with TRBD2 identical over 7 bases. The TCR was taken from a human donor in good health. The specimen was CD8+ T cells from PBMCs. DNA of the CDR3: TGTGCCAGCAGCCAAGAGGGGTATGGGGGGGACAGCACAGATACGCAGTATTTT. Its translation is CASSQEGYGGDSTDTQYF.